These 20 T cell receptor beta chains were all obtained from the same sample, sequenced in a study of human T cells and chemical hapten exposure. The time point denotes: healthy volunteer bleed at 2 weeks. The template was total RNA from unfractionated whole blood. TCRdb analysed the RACE reads with MiXCR anew, one entry per CDR3 protein. The sample holds some 90,000 distinct CDR3 sequences, over 8% seen once. The sample consisted of whole blood. Receptor source: a female donor in good health. Some clones in this sample may be carry-over from other donors' samples.

The table lists this clonotype with a few counts. This chain connects TRBV25-1 to TRBJ1-5, with D hard to call. V was clipped by 5 bases and J by 2 bases, with 13 bases between them. The CDR3 covers 15 residues. Germline CDR1 MGHDK, CDR2 SYGVNS. This CDR3 is CASSPSSVGNQPQHF. CDR3 bases: TGTGCCAGCAGTCCGTCCTCAGTAGGCAATCAGCCCCAGCATTTT.

V usage is TRBV24-1 and J usage is TRBJ2-2; maybe TRBD2 (6 bases). Trimming took off 6 bases at V and 3 bases at J, with 13 bases between the two ends. Germline assignment: CDR1 KGHDR and CDR2 SFDVKD. The CDR3 is 15 amino acids. Here the CDR3 DNA reads TGTGCCACCAGTACCGGGACTTGGGACACCGGGGAGCTGTTTTTT. It is translated as CATSTGTWDTGELFF.

For this clonotype: A much larger clone differs by one base, so this may be a read error. The V call is TRBV20-1, the J call TRBJ2-2, with 8 bases that match TRBD1. From germline, CDR1 is DFQATT and CDR2 SNEGSKA (reference sequence). The length of the CDR3 is 15 residues. Trimming cost V 5 bases and J 4 bases; bases outside gene matches: 9. CDR3 sequence (DNA): TGCAGTGCTCGACAGGGGCCCCTGAGCACCGGGGAGCTGTTTTTT. Translated: CSARQGPLSTGELFF.

J is TRBJ1-6 and V is TRBV4-1; no clear D. The CDR3 covers 15 residues. Germline lookup yields CDR1 MGHRA and CDR2 YSYEKL. V shed 1 base and J shed 7 bases, with 11 bases lying between them. CDR3 amino acids: CASSQGREFNSPLHF. As DNA, the CDR3 is TGCGCCAGCAGCCAAGGTCGGGAGTTCAATTCACCCCTCCACTTT.

This clonotype has only a few counts. This chain links TRBV5-5 with TRBJ1-3; no definite D call. The CDR3 totals 14 residues. Trimming pared 0 bases from V and 2 bases from J, leaving 6 bases between. The germline gives CDR1 SGHKS, CDR2 YYEKEE (reference sequence). The CDR3 DNA follows: TGTGCCAGCAGCTTGGGAGGGCCTGGAAACACCATATATTTT. This encodes CASSLGGPGNTIYF.

This clonotype was recorded many times. The genes are TRBV20-1 and TRBJ1-1; D might be TRBD1 (6 bases). The CDR3 loop spans 14 amino acids. V was pared by 4 bases and J by 0 bases, with 12 bases between. Looked up from germline, CDR1 is DFQATT and CDR2 is SNEGSKA (reference sequence). The DNA of the CDR3 is TGCAGTGCTACAGTCAGGGGACTGAACACTGAAGCTTTCTTT. Protein sequence: CSATVRGLNTEAFF.

This clonotype was counted a few times. The CDR3 is CASRKTGHNYGYTF. The CDR3 DNA follows: TGTGCCAGCAGGAAAACAGGGCACAACTATGGCTACACCTTC. The rearrangement joins TRBV7-9 to TRBJ1-2, with a tentative D call TRBD1 (6 bases). Looked up from germline, CDR1 is SEHNR and CDR2 is FQNEAQ (reference sequence). This CDR3 spans 14 amino acids. V was cut by 6 bases and J by 2 bases, with 13 bases left in between.

This clonotype was counted only a few times. A junction end diverges from the germline sequence, so it may reflect a read error. The chain combines TRBV6-6 with TRBJ1-2, with a weak D call TRBD1 (6 bases). The CDR3 is made up of 13 amino acids. The germline V gene has CDR1 MNHNY and CDR2 SVGAGI (reference sequence). For the CDR3, the DNA is TGTGCCAGCAGAAACAGGGATTACTATCGCTACACCTTC. Translated: CASRNRDYYRYTF.

The CDR3 sequence: CASHEGGSSYEQYF. In DNA form, the CDR3 reads TGTGCCAGCCACGAGGGAGGTAGCTCCTACGAGCAGTACTTC. This chain connects TRBV28 to TRBJ2-7; D may be TRBD2 (6 bases). The V end was cut by 8 bases, the J end by 0 bases, with 14 bases between. CDR1 is MDHEN, CDR2 SYDVKM, per germline. CDR3 length: 14 residues.

At least ten counts were recorded for this clonotype. This chain joins TRBV29-1 and TRBJ2-7; 7 bases are shared with TRBD2. Germline V gene lookup returns CDR1 SQVTM and CDR2 ANQGSEA. V gave up 5 bases and J gave up 3 bases; unmatched junction bases: 28. The CDR3 has 20 amino acids. This chain's CDR3 is CSVMGGKLAGRRASFYEQYF. CDR3 DNA: TGCAGCGTTATGGGGGGGAAACTGGCCGGGAGAAGGGCCTCATTCTACGAGCAGTACTTC.

This chain joins TRBV7-9 and TRBJ1-2; no clear D. CDR1 and CDR2 (germline): SEHNR, FQNEAQ (reference sequence). The V end was cut by 6 bases, the J end by 7 bases, with 18 bases between. The CDR3 is 14 amino acids. The CDR3, as DNA: TGTGCCAGCAGTCAGCTGGGCGTCAGCCGTGGCTACACCTTC. Residues: CASSQLGVSRGYTF.

This clonotype was counted a few times. The chain carries TRBV20-1 and TRBJ2-3; D may match TRBD1 or TRBD2 (5 bases each). CDR1 is DFQATT and CDR2 is SNEGSKA in the germline V gene (reference sequence). Trimming stripped 0 bases from V and 8 bases from J, with 6 bases between. The CDR3 has 11 amino acids. For the CDR3, the DNA is TGCAGTGCTAGAGATGGGGGTACGCAGTATTTT. This sequence encodes CSARDGGTQYF.

This clonotype occurred many times. This rearrangement joins TRBV20-1 to TRBJ2-5; TRBD2 matches 12 bases. Per the germline V gene, CDR1 is DFQATT and CDR2 is SNEGSKA (reference sequence). The V gene end was trimmed by 2 bases and the J gene end by 5 bases; junction bases not matched to a gene: 3. This CDR3 contains 14 residues. The CDR3 spells CSARLAGGLETQYF. The CDR3 DNA reads TGCAGTGCTAGACTAGCGGGAGGGCTTGAGACCCAGTACTTC.

This chain joins TRBV5-1 and TRBJ2-1, with D perhaps being TRBD1 or TRBD2 (6 bases each). CDR1 is SGHRS and CDR2 is YFSETQ in the germline V gene. CDR3 size: 17 residues. V was trimmed by 4 bases and J by 0 bases, leaving 17 bases between them. CDR3 nucleotide sequence: TGCGCCAGCAGCCCTGTGGAGGGGGAGGACTCCTACAATGAGCAGTTCTTC. This sequence encodes CASSPVEGEDSYNEQFF.

This clonotype was detected a few times. V gene TRBV5-1 combines with J gene TRBJ2-5; D is perhaps TRBD1 (6 bases). V dropped 1 base and J dropped 2 bases, with 12 bases sitting between them. The CDR3 has 15 residues. The germline V gene has CDR1 SGHRS and CDR2 YFSETQ. The CDR3 reads CASSLLTGLQETQYF. As DNA, the CDR3 is TGCGCCAGCAGCTTGTTGACAGGTCTTCAAGAGACCCAGTACTTC.

This clonotype was detected a few times. This chain connects TRBV27 to TRBJ2-3; D is possibly TRBD2 (6 bases). This CDR3 region has 14 residues. Germline V gene sequence: CDR1 MNHEY, CDR2 SMNVEV (reference sequence). Between the trimmed V and J ends, which lost 2 bases and 3 bases, there was a span of 9 bases. CDR3 DNA: TGTGCCAGCAGTTTAGCGGGGTTTACAGATACGCAGTATTTT. This sequence encodes CASSLAGFTDTQYF.

The sample holds a few counts of this clonotype. The rearrangement joins TRBV9 to TRBJ2-1, with 8 positions matching TRBD2. This CDR3 is built from 17 residues. J lost 4 bases, V lost 3 bases, and 12 bases had no gene match. CDR1 is SGDLS, CDR2 YYNGEE, per germline. CDR3 in DNA: TGTGCCAGCAGCGACTCCACAGCGGGAGAGGGGTACAATGAGCAGTTCTTC. Amino acid sequence: CASSDSTAGEGYNEQFF.

This chain connects TRBV29-1 to TRBJ1-1; D call uncertain. Germline V lookup: CDR1 SQVTM, CDR2 ANQGSEA. The CDR3 loop spans 11 amino acids. V gave up 6 bases and J gave up 2 bases, with 7 bases separating them. CDR3 coding DNA: TGCAGCGTCGGCCTTAACACTGAAGCTTTCTTT. Protein product: CSVGLNTEAFF.

The sample holds many counts of this clonotype. V is TRBV19 and J is TRBJ2-6; D assignment may be TRBD1 or TRBD2 (5 bases each). V shed 3 bases and J shed 1 base, with 19 bases lying between them. CDR1 and CDR2 from the germline V gene are LNHDA and SQIVND (reference sequence). The CDR3 length is 19 residues. As DNA, the CDR3 is TGTGCCAGTAGTATCCGGACATTCGCTAGCTCGTCTGGGGCCAACGTCCTGACTTTC. Translating gives CASSIRTFASSSGANVLTF.

This clonotype has ten or more counts. The genes are TRBV29-1 and TRBJ2-2, with 8 positions matching TRBD1. The V and J ends lost 5 bases and 3 bases, in that order; junction bases with no gene match: 5. This CDR3 is 14 amino acids long. Germline CDR1 reads SQVTM; CDR2 reads ANQGSEA. The CDR3 DNA follows: TGCAGCGTTTTACAGGGGGAATACACCGGGGAGCTGTTTTTT. Its translation: CSVLQGEYTGELFF.